This T cell receptor beta chain was captured in a study of OX40 agonist ivuxolimab in advanced cancers. About the full investigation: Ivuxolimab was an agonistic, fully human IgG2 monoclonal antibody directed against OX40 (CD134), a costimulatory receptor. The paper reports the monotherapy dose-escalation portion (N of about 52 patients) of the phase I ivuxolimab trial. Three dose-escalation patients achieved partial responses, one with hepatocellular carcinoma and two with cutaneous melanoma. In the dose-escalation cohort, about four fifths of patients were male, and the mean age was around 60 years with a range of roughly 20 to 79. Among the roughly 50 dose-escalation patients, around 19 had hepatocellular carcinoma, 15 melanoma, 9 renal cell carcinoma and 9 head and neck cancer. Patients were allowed to have had prior anti-PD-1, anti-PD-L1 or anti-CTLA-4 therapy, and more than 30% of the dose-escalation patients had previously received checkpoint inhibitors. Peripheral TCRbeta sequencing aimed to test whether ivuxolimab altered TCR sequence diversity and caused clonal T-cell expansion. Intravenous ivuxolimab was administered to patients every 2 weeks at six dose levels: 0.01, 0.1, 0.3, 1.5, 3 and 10 mg/kg. On the study overall, not on this receptor specifically: Low levels of normalized T-cell clonal expansion were also seen in some nonresponding patients. In the 0.1-3.0 mg/kg groups, partial responders had among the lowest normalized peripheral clonal expansion, particularly in CD8+ T cells. At doses from 0.1 to 3.0 mg/kg, clonal expansion was seen in both CD4+ and CD8+ blood T cells between baseline and week 6. After ivuxolimab, more expanded clones were found on average in CD8+ T cells than in CD4+ T cells. Which antigens the clonally expanded peripheral T cells were specific for was not determined.

To sequence the TCRbeta CDR3 region, genomic DNA was isolated from the sorted cells. The immunoSEQ Assay was used for sequencing of TCRbeta CDR3 regions. The table was pulled from immuneACCESS by TCRdb, which kept in-frame rearrangements only. Such tables lose some clones; where checked, under half of the loss comes from unresolved V genes, and the rest has no known cause. Present in this sample are tens of thousands of clones, about 86% of which were seen just once. The top ten clones comprise under 0.5% of the sample. As regards this clone: It lacks a known antigen. No quality values exist for individual bases; no much larger clone is one base distant.

Patients with autoimmune disease history or receiving systemic immunosuppression were excluded from the trial. Peripheral blood for TCR sequencing was collected from all dose cohorts at baseline, on cycle 4 day 1, and on cycle 7 day 1. Samples came from an open-label, multicenter, first-in-human phase I dose-escalation trial of ivuxolimab. Adults with locally advanced or metastatic head and neck squamous cell, hepatocellular, melanoma or renal cell carcinoma were enrolled in the trial. Before TCR sequencing, CD4+ T cells and CD8+ T cells were sorted from peripheral blood as separate populations. Trimming at the junction amounts to 5 bases on V and 3 bases on J, and the germline ends lie 8 bases apart. From its cysteine to its phenylalanine, the CDR3 spans 13 amino acids. Only CDR3 DNA is held: 39 bases, read in frame from base 1. The germline V gene gives CDR1 as SGHTA and CDR2 as FQGNSA.

The sample here was CD4+ or CD8+ T cells sorted from blood, taken in a trial of the OX40 agonist ivuxolimab. This receptor was taken from an adult with an advanced solid tumor such as melanoma, head and neck, liver or kidney cancer. Recombination joined TRBV7-2 with TRBJ2-1; the D gene lacks a confident call. The bases are TGTGCCAGCAGCCAGACGGTCTACAATGAGCAGTTCTTC. Its product reads: CASSQTVYNEQFF.